This TCR beta chain was profiled in a study of CD8 T cells in Susac syndrome. Overall study context: Within the group of sequenced Susac syndrome patients, about 6 had active disease and eight were in remission. When their blood was taken, patients with Susac syndrome were therapy-naive, taking corticosteroids, or taking intravenous immunoglobulin alone.

V was cut by 0 bases and J by 0 bases, with 3 bases left in between. Per the germline V gene, CDR1 is SGDLS and CDR2 is YYNGEE. The CDR3 covers 14 residues. RNA was extracted with the RNeasy kit, and a quantity of roughly 0.5 to 1 ug was reverse transcribed using random hexamers. One entry per CDR3 protein results from TCRdb running MiXCR on the immunoSEQ multiplex PCR reads. Of about 140,000 distinct CDR3 sequences in the sample, approximately 95% are singletons; the top ten hold about 0.14%. TEMRA cells were FACS-enriched, with CD8+ and CD4+ T cells isolated negatively. The TCR was taken from a human donor with Susac syndrome. Specimen: CD4+ T cells from PBMCs. The chain employs TRBV9 and TRBJ2-2; D is undetermined. The CDR3 is CASSVAANTGELFF. CDR3 sequence (DNA): TGTGCCAGCAGCGTAGCAGCGAACACCGGGGAGCTGTTTTTT.